The entry below describes one T cell receptor beta chain. Antigen: not known. Germline is not matched at one junction end, which may reflect a read error. Additional DNA sequences in this sample encode the identical CDR3. This entry is derived from a study of CD4 T cells in relation to SARS-CoV-2 and coronaviruses. The overall study: The restricting HLA molecule for shared crossreactive spike epitopes was mapped. Broader study findings: No crossreactivity against non-spike viral proteins was tested here.

Unexposed donor CD4+ T cells date from about 2011-2019, before the COVID-19 pandemic. Naive and memory CD4+ T cells came from enriched cryopreserved PBMCs. CDR1 and CDR2 (germline): LGHDT, YNNKEL (reference sequence). The CDR3 extends over 12 amino acids. Naive and memory CD4+ T cell DNA was deep-sequenced without culture. Produced via immunoSEQ multiplex PCR; TCRdb's table is partial and in-frame only. The table records about 64,000 clones, 94% of them present only once. The source of this sequence is a human donor in good health. Input material: naive CD4+ T cells from PBMCs. Subset: naive CD4+ T cells isolated by negative enrichment. The chain has TRBV3-1 (or the pseudogene TRBV3-2) and TRBJ1-5; possibly TRBD1 for D (6 bases). The CDR3 coding sequence is TGTGCCAGCAGCCATGCCCAGGGGCCCCAACATTTT. Its translation is CASSHAQGPQHF.